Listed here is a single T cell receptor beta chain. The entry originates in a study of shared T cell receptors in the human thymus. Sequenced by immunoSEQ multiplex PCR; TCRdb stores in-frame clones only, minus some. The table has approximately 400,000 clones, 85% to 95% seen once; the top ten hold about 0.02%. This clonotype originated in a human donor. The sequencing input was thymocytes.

In nucleotides, the CDR3 is TGTGCCAGCAGCTACTTCCATGTCCGGGGATCATTCTATGGCTACACCTTC. It encodes CASSYFHVRGSFYGYTF. The rearrangement uses TRBV7-2 and TRBJ1-2; D ambiguous. Trimming pared 4 bases from V and 4 bases from J, leaving 22 bases between. Germline CDR1 and CDR2: SGHTA and FQGNSA. CDR3 size: 17 residues.